One and the same sample provided the 20 T cell receptor beta chains below, sequenced in a study of T-cell memory formation after mild COVID-19. Each CDR3 protein gets one entry after TCRdb re-called the 5' RACE reads with MiXCR. This table has under 150,000 distinct CDR3 sequences, 22% appearing once. The sample consisted of PBMCs or a T cell subset sorted from them (not recorded which). All receptors derive from a young man who had mild COVID-19 (a few samples of this study predate the infection). Cell type and time point are not known.

This clonotype was counted only a few times. The chain recombines TRBV28 with TRBJ2-3; 9 positions match TRBD2. This CDR3 is 17 amino acids long. J was trimmed by 0 bases and V by 3 bases; bases with no gene match: 7. Germline CDR1 is MDHEN and CDR2 is SYDVKM. The CDR3 bases are TGTGCCAGCAGTTTTGTAGCGGGGGCCTTTAGCACAGATACGCAGTATTTT. Protein: CASSFVAGAFSTDTQYF.

This clonotype was counted only a few times. CDR3 protein: CATRARASTDTQYF. CDR3 bases: TGTGCCACCAGGGCCAGAGCGAGCACAGATACGCAGTATTTT. The genes are TRBV24-1 and TRBJ2-3; D remains ambiguous. This CDR3 contains 14 residues. Looked up from germline, CDR1 is KGHDR and CDR2 is SFDVKD. Trimming removed 7 bases at V and 0 bases at J, with 10 bases between.

This chain links TRBV2 with TRBJ2-3; no clear D. The ends were cut back, 3 bases at V and 5 bases at J, with 15 bases in the middle. This CDR3 region has 15 residues. Germline V gene lookup returns CDR1 SNHLY and CDR2 FYNNEI. CDR3 amino acids: CASSDRSLMLDTQYF. In DNA, the CDR3 is TGTGCCAGCAGTGATAGAAGTTTAATGTTAGATACGCAGTATTTT. Complete variable domain (other parts from reference TRBV2 and TRBJ2-3): EPEVTQTPSHQVTQMGQEVILRCVPISNHLYFYWYRQILGQKVEFLVSFYNNEISEKSEIFDDQFSVERPDGSNFTLKIRSTKLEDSAMYFCASSDRSLMLDTQYFGPGTRLTVL.

This clonotype was detected ten times or more. The gene calls are TRBV5-8 and TRBJ1-1; 7 bases are shared with TRBD1. Trimming removed 3 bases from V and 3 bases from J; junction bases left unmatched: 5. From germline, CDR1 is SGHTS and CDR2 YDEGEE. This CDR3 is 14 amino acids long. As DNA, the CDR3 is TGTGCCAGCAGCTCAGGGGGTGGGGACACTGAAGCTTTCTTT. Amino acid sequence: CASSSGGGDTEAFF.

The rearrangement joins TRBV7-2 to TRBJ2-5; D is ambiguous. Germline V gene lookup returns CDR1 SGHTA and CDR2 FQGNSA. Deletions cut 8 bases from V and 5 bases from J, with 15 bases between. The CDR3 loop spans 13 amino acids. CDR3 sequence (DNA): TGTGCCAGCGCCCGGGCCCCCCTGGAGACCCAGTACTTC. This encodes CASARAPLETQYF.

The chain couples TRBV19 to TRBJ1-2, with D possibly matching TRBD1 (6 bases). Germline-derived CDR1 and CDR2 are LNHDA and SQIVND (reference sequence). This CDR3 has 12 residues. Deletions cut 10 bases from V and 3 bases from J, with 12 bases between. CDR3 in DNA: TGTGCCACTCTAGGGGGGTACTATGGCTACACCTTC. This codes for CATLGGYYGYTF. The full variable domain, its missing parts supplied by reference TRBV19 and TRBJ1-2, is DGGITQSPKYLFRKEGQNVTLSCEQNLNHDAMYWYRQDPGQGLRLIYYSQIVNDFQKGDIAEGYSVSREKKESFPLTVTSAQKNPTAFYLCATLGGYYGYTFGSGTRLTVV.

This clonotype came up many times. V and J are TRBV23-1 and TRBJ2-1; D ambiguous. TRBV23-1 is recorded as an ORF, its role being uncertain. This CDR3 has 12 residues. V was shortened by 4 bases and J by 8 bases, with 9 bases between the two germline ends. CDR3 sequence reads: CASSLGHHEQFF. CDR3 nucleotide sequence: TGCGCCAGCAGTCTTGGTCATCATGAGCAGTTCTTC.

This chain joins TRBV28 and TRBJ2-1; no reliable D call. Germline CDR1 reads MDHEN; CDR2 reads SYDVKM. This CDR3 region has 10 residues. CDR3 sequence (DNA): TGTGACACGTCCTACAATGAGCAGTTCTTC. It is translated as CDTSYNEQFF.

V usage is TRBV6-5 and J usage is TRBJ2-1; D unclear. This CDR3 spans 15 amino acids. Germline CDR1 reads MNHEY; CDR2 reads SVGAGI. Trimming removed 1 base at V and 7 bases at J, with 14 bases between. CDR3 sequence reads: CASSYWAAPGNEQFF. Here the CDR3 DNA reads TGTGCCAGCAGTTACTGGGCAGCCCCTGGGAATGAGCAGTTCTTC.

This chain links TRBV7-3 with TRBJ2-5, with 11 bases aligning to TRBD2. The CDR3 runs 15 residues. J lost 4 bases, V lost 3 bases, and 4 bases had no gene match. The germline V gene encodes CDR1 SGHTA and CDR2 FQGTGA. The chain's CDR3 is CASSFSGGALETQYF. CDR3 coding DNA: TGTGCCAGCAGCTTTAGCGGGGGGGCCCTAGAGACCCAGTACTTC. Full variable domain (remainder filled in from reference TRBV7-3 and TRBJ2-5): GAGVSQTPSNKVTEKGKYVELRCDPISGHTALYWYRQSLGQGPEFLIYFQGTGAADDSGLPNDRFFAVRPEGSVSTLKIQRTERGDSAVYLCASSFSGGALETQYFGPGTRLLVL.

The chain recombines TRBV4-3 with TRBJ2-7; 10 bases fit TRBD1. CDR3 length: 15 residues. Germline loops: CDR1 LGHNA, CDR2 YSLEER. V shed 6 bases and J 3 bases; nucleotides not matched to a gene: 8. CDR3: CASSWDRGEGYEQYF. The CDR3 DNA reads TGCGCCAGCAGTTGGGACAGGGGAGAGGGCTACGAGCAGTACTTC.

This rearrangement joins TRBV5-1 to TRBJ1-3; 9 nucleotides match TRBD1. V lost 4 bases and J lost 8; bases outside the gene matches: 7. This CDR3 spans 14 amino acids. Germline V CDR1 and CDR2: SGHRS, YFSETQ. In DNA form, the CDR3 reads TGCGCCAGCAGCCCGGGACAGGGACCGGACACCATATATTTT. The encoded protein is CASSPGQGPDTIYF. The full variable domain, with the rest looked up from reference TRBV5-1 and TRBJ1-3, is KAGVTQTPRYLIKTRGQQVTLSCSPISGHRSVSWYQQTPGQGLQFLFEYFSETQRNKGNFPGRFSGRQFSNSRSEMNVSTLELGDSALYLCASSPGQGPDTIYFGEGSWLTVV.

This clonotype was counted many times. The J gene is TRBJ2-5, the V gene TRBV19; the D gene could be TRBD1 or TRBD2 (5 bases each). Trimming removed 6 bases at V and 3 bases at J, with 14 bases between. The CDR3 length is 14 residues. Germline lookup yields CDR1 LNHDA and CDR2 SQIVND (reference sequence). The CDR3 spells CASSGASGKETQYF. The DNA of the CDR3 is TGTGCCAGTAGCGGGGCGTCAGGGAAAGAGACCCAGTACTTC.

This clonotype was seen more than once but under ten times. The chain has TRBV7-2 and TRBJ2-7, with 9 positions matching TRBD2. The V gene's germline CDR1 is SGHTA and CDR2 FQGNSA. V lost 5 bases to trimming and J lost 6 bases; unmatched junction nucleotides: 20. The length of the CDR3 is 18 residues. The CDR3 here is CASSPLPPASGVLGEQYV. The CDR3 DNA reads as TGTGCCAGCAGCCCTCTTCCCCCTGCTAGCGGGGTATTGGGCGAGCAGTACGTC.

The sample holds a few counts of this clonotype. The V call is TRBV4-1, the J call TRBJ2-5; TRBD2 aligns across 11 bases. The germline V gene has CDR1 MGHRA and CDR2 YSYEKL. CDR3 size: 16 residues. With V trimmed by 1 base and J by 0 bases, 1 base remained unmatched. CDR3 sequence reads: CASSQVAGGYQETQYF. The CDR3 coding sequence is TGCGCCAGCAGCCAAGTAGCGGGGGGGTACCAAGAGACCCAGTACTTC.

This clonotype showed up just a few times. The chain is built from TRBV6-5 and TRBJ2-5; 7 positions agree with TRBD2. The CDR3 has 17 residues. Looked up from germline, CDR1 is MNHEY and CDR2 is SVGAGI. V lost 5 bases and J lost 2; bases outside the gene matches: 14. DNA of the CDR3: TGTGCCAGCAGTCCGACGCGGGGGACGGATACACAAGAGACCCAGTACTTC. This sequence encodes CASSPTRGTDTQETQYF.

The chain has TRBV7-2 and TRBJ2-1; 9 bases are a match to TRBD2. The CDR3 sequence is 14 residues long. Germline lookup yields CDR1 SGHTA and CDR2 FQGNSA. The trim removed 2 bases at V and 6 bases at J, leaving 2 bases unmatched. CDR3 coding DNA: TGTGCCAGCAGCTTAAGCGGGGGGATCAATGAGCAGTTCTTC. Translation gives CASSLSGGINEQFF.

There are a few counts of this clonotype. This chain connects TRBV29-1 to TRBJ2-5, with D perhaps matching TRBD2 (6 bases). V lost 3 bases and J lost 1, with 12 bases in between. Germline V gene sequence: CDR1 SQVTM, CDR2 ANQGSEA. CDR3 size: 14 residues. This chain's CDR3 is CSVEPSGSQETQYF. The CDR3 nucleotides are TGCAGCGTTGAGCCGTCCGGGAGCCAAGAGACCCAGTACTTC.

V and J are TRBV2 and TRBJ2-3; perhaps TRBD1 as D (6 bases). The CDR3 contains 15 residues. V was cut by 2 bases and J by 5 bases, with 14 bases left in between. Looked up from germline, CDR1 is SNHLY and CDR2 is FYNNEI. CDR3 residues: CASSESWGRGDTQYF. CDR3 nucleotides: TGTGCCAGCAGTGAATCCTGGGGGCGCGGAGATACGCAGTATTTT.

The chain employs TRBV20-1 and TRBJ2-2; possibly TRBD1 for D (6 bases). The CDR3 is made up of 12 amino acids. V lost 3 bases and J 7 bases, leaving 9 bases between the germline ends. The germline V gene has CDR1 DFQATT and CDR2 SNEGSKA (reference sequence). CDR3 protein: CSASRGNGELFF. The CDR3 coding sequence is TGCAGTGCTAGTAGGGGGAACGGGGAGCTGTTTTTT.